What follows describes a single T cell receptor (beta chain). Its antigen is unknown. No quality values exist for individual bases; no much larger clone is one base distant. The data were obtained in a study of blood T cell repertoires in COVID-19 (dated by TCRdb to about 2020). Regarding the complete study: Samples from collaborators originated in the United States, Italy and Spain and spanned both the acute and convalescent phases of COVID-19. The material from the prospective study consisted of cDNA or gDNA derived from T cells, B-cell-depleted T cells, or PBMCs. Subjects who had been exposed to COVID-19, were actively infected with it, or had recovered from it provided the deeply sampled blood TCRbeta repertoires that made up the dataset. The repertoires were released in a freely available public database intended as a resource for research on the immune response to SARS-CoV-2. Samples were obtained from the ongoing ImmuneRACE study (first 160 participants) and from some 1,300 subjects provided by 6 global collaborators. Nearly every sample came with metadata listing a de-identified subject ID, COVID-19 status, age in years and sex. Where available, HLA class I and class II types were obtained from metadata supplied by the sample provider rather than from assay-based typing.

Participants in the prospective study were enrolled through a virtual design, were aged about 18 to 90 years, and lived in about 25 United States geographic areas. Cohort assignment in the prospective study relied on participant-reported clinical history from a screening survey and a study questionnaire. ImmuneRACE Cohort 3 recovered participants were defined by two consecutive negative NP/OP PCR tests, healthcare professional clearance, or symptom resolution. Mobile phlebotomists in the prospective study collected whole blood, serum and a nasopharyngeal or oropharyngeal swab from every participant. Over a roughly 2-month period, participants in the prospective study had the option of providing additional blood draws and questionnaires. Prospective study blood samples were shipped either frozen or at room temperature before DNA extraction. Results the study describes overall, beyond this receptor: Clinical and demographic metadata were provided uncurated, with the amount varying by source and participant.

TCRbeta CDR3 regions were amplified from genomic DNA using the immunoSEQ Assay, a bias-controlled multiplex PCR. From the authors' description of their analysis: The number of nucleated cells in each sample was estimated from the amplification of reference gene primers within the assay. To quantify the absolute abundance of each unique TCRbeta CDR3 rearrangement, sequence reads were collapsed and filtered. For each sample, productive Simpson clonality was calculated as the square root of Simpson's diversity index across productive rearrangements. The immuneACCESS repertoire file appears here via TCRdb, limited to in-frame rearrangements. These files lack a portion of the clones; in checked studies, under half of the deficit traces to unresolved V genes, and the cause of the others is not known. V and J calls and clone size are given by that table; D and trimming were obtained from the DNA. This sample lists some 300,000 clones; approximately 88% were detected once. 1.5% to 2% of the sample belongs to the ten largest clones.

CDR1 and CDR2 are read off the germline V gene as SGDLS and YYNGEE. Relative to germline, V is 0 bases shorter and J is 0 bases shorter, with 10 bases between their ends. The CDR3 measures 15 amino acids from cysteine to phenylalanine. Here the CDR3 DNA is all that survives: 45 bases in frame from base 1. The source is a woman aged 40 to 50 who had recovered from COVID-19. The sample comprised PBMCs or T cells enriched from blood (not recorded which). The chain is made from TRBV9 and TRBJ2-7; TRBD2 might be the D gene, on 6 matching bases. For the CDR3, the sequence is CASSVGREPSYEQYF. The nucleotide sequence is given as TGTGCCAGCAGCGTAGGGAGGGAACCCTCCTACGAGCAGTACTTC.